Shown below are 27 T cell receptor beta chains from a single sample sequenced in a study of chemoradiotherapy in HPV16-positive cancers. Repertoires were generated with immunoSEQ multiplex PCR, while TCRdb's copy carries only in-frame clones and drops some. The sample consists of thousands of clones, around 83% of them appearing once. The material was tumor tissue, obtained from a patient who underwent chemoradiotherapy. The source is a human donor with HPV-associated anogenital cancer.

This clone was observed a single time. This chain uses TRBV4-2 with TRBJ2-5, with 10 bases matching TRBD1. The J call may be incorrect, as the DNA end agrees better with TRBJ2-7. Germline values: CDR1 LGHNA, CDR2 YNFKEQ. This CDR3 is built from 14 residues. The CDR3 bases are TGTGCCAGCAGCCCGGGACAGGGGTCATACGAGCAGTACTTC. Its protein is CASSPGQGSYEQYF.

This chain connects TRBV7-6 to TRBJ1-2; perhaps TRBD1 as D (5 bases). Germline-derived CDR1 and CDR2 are SGHVS and FNYEAQ. V was trimmed by 5 bases and J by 6 bases, leaving 16 bases between them. The CDR3 has 14 residues. This chain's CDR3 is CASSRTEGRDGYTF. CDR3 sequence (DNA): TGTGCCAGCAGCCGAACCGAGGGGCGGGATGGCTACACCTTC.

The V call is TRBV30, the J call TRBJ2-3, with 8 bases fitting TRBD2. J lost 5 bases, V lost 6 bases, and 4 bases had no gene match. Germline V lookup: CDR1 GTSNPN, CDR2 SVGIG (reference sequence). The CDR3 consists of 12 residues. The CDR3 here is CACGGGGDTQYF. CDR3 in DNA: TGTGCCTGCGGGGGGGGCGGAGATACGCAGTATTTT.

This clone was counted once. The V gene is TRBV7-3, the J gene TRBJ2-4; D is possibly TRBD2 (6 bases). V lost 2 bases and J lost 8, with 10 bases in between. The germline V gene encodes CDR1 SGHTA and CDR2 FQGTGA. This CDR3 is 13 amino acids long. The CDR3 DNA sequence: TGTGCCAGCAGCTTAGCAGGAGGGGACATTCAGTACTTC. Amino acid sequence: CASSLAGGDIQYF.

This clone was found once. V is TRBV27 and J is TRBJ2-1; unclear D gene. Germline-derived CDR1 and CDR2 are MNHEY and SMNVEV (reference sequence). The CDR3 is 13 amino acids. V shed 6 bases and J shed 2 bases, with 8 bases lying between them. CDR3 in amino acids: CASSPGPYNEQFF. In DNA form, the CDR3 reads TGTGCCAGCAGCCCCGGCCCCTACAATGAGCAGTTCTTC.

The rearrangement joins TRBV4-2 to TRBJ2-5; TRBD2 aligns across 7 bases. V dropped 0 bases and J dropped 5; count of bases not matched to a gene: 6. The CDR3 sequence is 15 residues long. Germline-derived CDR1 and CDR2 are LGHNA and YNFKEQ. CDR3 region: CASSQDWGGGETQYF. The DNA of the CDR3 is TGTGCCAGCAGCCAAGATTGGGGCGGGGGTGAGACCCAGTACTTC.

The chain couples TRBV19 to TRBJ1-5; tentatively, D is TRBD1 (6 bases). V was shortened by 1 base and J by 6 bases, with 10 bases between the two germline ends. Per germline, CDR1 LNHDA and CDR2 SQIVND (reference sequence). This CDR3 is 14 amino acids long. CDR3 region: CASSIGGLGQPQHF. The CDR3 DNA is TGTGCCAGTAGTATAGGGGGGCTGGGTCAGCCCCAGCATTTT.

The chain employs TRBV4-3 and TRBJ2-3; TRBD2 matches 15 bases. The trim removed 4 bases at V and 0 bases at J, leaving 5 bases unmatched. Germline CDR1 is LGHNA and CDR2 is YSLEER. The CDR3 consists of 18 residues. The CDR3 spells CASSRGLAGGTSTDTQYF. DNA of the CDR3: TGCGCCAGCAGCCGCGGACTAGCGGGGGGGACTAGCACAGATACGCAGTATTTT.

The chain links TRBV7-6 to TRBJ1-1; D is ambiguous. The V end lost 3 bases, the J end lost 6 bases, and 17 bases lay between the germline ends. The CDR3 sequence is 15 residues long. The germline gives CDR1 SGHVS, CDR2 FNYEAQ. The CDR3 bases are TGTGCCAGCAGCTTGTACAGCTCAAGGCGGTCTGAAGCTTTCTTT. This codes for CASSLYSSRRSEAFF.

The J gene is TRBJ1-1, the V gene TRBV10-3; 11 bases are shared with TRBD1. Unmatched junction bases numbered 9, after V lost 2 bases and J lost 4 bases. The germline gives CDR1 ENHRY, CDR2 SYGVKD. CDR3 length equals 17 residues. Written as DNA, the CDR3 is TGTGCCATCAGTGAGACCGGACAGGGGGCGTCTTCCACTGAAGCTTTCTTT. Protein sequence: CAISETGQGASSTEAFF.

The chain couples TRBV6-5 to TRBJ1-2, with unresolved D. CDR1 is MNHEY and CDR2 is SVGAGI in the germline V gene. This CDR3 is built from 14 residues. The V and J ends lost 0 bases and 4 bases respectively, with 9 bases between them. The CDR3 spells CASSYSMDLYGYTF. DNA of the CDR3: TGTGCCAGCAGTTACTCAATGGACCTCTATGGCTACACCTTC.

The V call is TRBV2, the J call TRBJ2-1; a possible D gene is TRBD1 (6 bases). Trimming shortened V by 2 bases and J by 7 bases, and 15 bases separated the two germline ends. Germline CDR1 is SNHLY and CDR2 is FYNNEI. The CDR3 consists of 15 residues. Here the CDR3 reads CASSESLQTGNEQFF. Written as DNA, the CDR3 is TGTGCCAGCAGTGAATCACTCCAGACAGGTAATGAGCAGTTCTTC. Combining the CDR3 with reference TRBV2 and TRBJ2-1 gives the whole variable domain EPEVTQTPSHQVTQMGQEVILRCVPISNHLYFYWYRQILGQKVEFLVSFYNNEISEKSEIFDDQFSVERPDGSNFTLKIRSTKLEDSAMYFCASSESLQTGNEQFFGPGTRLTVL.

The chain joins TRBV7-6 to TRBJ1-6; TRBD1 is a possible D gene (6 bases). V was shortened by 5 bases and J by 7 bases, with 9 bases between the two germline ends. The germline V gene encodes CDR1 SGHVS and CDR2 FNYEAQ. This CDR3 comprises 13 residues. For the CDR3, the DNA is TGTGCCAGCAGCCCCACAGGGAATTCACCCCTCCACTTT. Encoded protein: CASSPTGNSPLHF. The whole variable domain, filled in from reference TRBV7-6 and TRBJ1-6, reads GAGVSQSPRYKVTKRGQDVALRCDPISGHVSLYWYRQALGQGPEFLTYFNYEAQQDKSGLPNDRFSAERPEGSISTLTIQRTEQRDSAMYRCASSPTGNSPLHFGNGTRLTVT.

The V gene is TRBV7-9, the J gene TRBJ2-4, with 7 bases lining up with TRBD1. Germline V CDR1 and CDR2: SEHNR, FQNEAQ (reference sequence). V lost 1 base and J lost 3; bases outside the gene matches: 12. This CDR3 has 18 amino acids. CDR3 region: CASSLESGGTRGKNIQYF. The CDR3 DNA sequence: TGTGCCAGCAGCTTAGAGTCAGGGGGAACGCGTGGCAAAAACATTCAGTACTTC.

The chain couples TRBV7-9 to TRBJ1-2; D is unresolved. Germline CDR1 SEHNR, CDR2 FQNEAQ (reference sequence). CDR3 length equals 13 residues. V was clipped by 5 bases and J by 4 bases, with 11 bases between them. CDR3 coding DNA: TGTGCCAGCAGCCACGGACGGAGCTATGGCTACACCTTC. It codes for CASSHGRSYGYTF. The full variable domain, completed using reference TRBV7-9 and TRBJ1-2, is DTGVSQNPRHKITKRGQNVTFRCDPISEHNRLYWYRQTLGQGPEFLTYFQNEAQLEKSRLLSDRFSAERPKGSFSTLEIQRTEQGDSAMYLCASSHGRSYGYTFGSGTRLTVV.

The V call is TRBV11-2, the J call TRBJ1-1; 12 nucleotides agree with TRBD1. The V segment lost 5 bases and the J segment 5 bases; nucleotides outside the gene matches: 6. The CDR3 sequence is 15 residues long. Per germline, CDR1 SGHAT and CDR2 FQNNGV. The CDR3 reads CASSNRDRGPTEAFF. Here the CDR3 DNA reads TGTGCCAGCAGCAACCGGGACAGGGGGCCAACTGAAGCTTTCTTT.

This clone was seen a single time. V is TRBV19 and J is TRBJ1-4; D perhaps matches TRBD1 (5 bases). V was clipped by 7 bases and J by 4 bases, with 10 bases between them. The CDR3 is 13 residues long. Germline lookup yields CDR1 LNHDA and CDR2 SQIVND (reference sequence). This CDR3 is CASKRGSNEKLFF. The CDR3 DNA sequence: TGTGCCAGTAAGCGGGGGAGTAATGAAAAACTGTTTTTT.

V gene TRBV28 combines with J gene TRBJ1-2; D is perhaps TRBD1 (6 bases). The CDR3 runs to 15 residues. V shed 8 bases and J shed 8 bases, with 24 bases lying between them. CDR1 is MDHEN, CDR2 SYDVKM, per germline. The CDR3 DNA sequence: TGTGCCAGCCGTACCGTCTGGGGGCAGCTATGGGGCTACACCTTC. This translates into CASRTVWGQLWGYTF.

The chain employs TRBV7-9 and TRBJ2-5; unclear D gene. V was cut by 4 bases and J by 1 base, with 1 base left in between. This CDR3 has 11 amino acids. Germline V gene data show CDR1 as SEHNR and CDR2 as FQNEAQ (reference sequence). CDR3 loop: CASSSQETQYF. DNA for the CDR3: TGTGCCAGCAGCTCCCAAGAGACCCAGTACTTC.

The chain has TRBV6-1 and TRBJ2-5; 12 bases map to TRBD2. V shed 6 bases, J shed 5 bases, and the junction held 7 bases outside the gene matches. Germline CDR1 reads MNHNS; CDR2 reads SASEGT. The CDR3 runs 15 residues. The CDR3 protein is CASSRLAGGLETQYF. CDR3 sequence (DNA): TGTGCCAGCAGCCGGCTAGCGGGGGGGCTGGAGACCCAGTACTTC.

This chain joins TRBV4-3 and TRBJ2-1; D call uncertain. Germline V gene data show CDR1 as LGHNA and CDR2 as YSLEER. This CDR3 comprises 13 residues. V was clipped by 3 bases and J by 5 bases, with 8 bases between them. The CDR3 here is CASSHLTDNEQFF. Written as DNA, the CDR3 is TGCGCCAGCAGCCATCTCACAGACAATGAGCAGTTCTTC.

This rearrangement joins TRBV5-1 to TRBJ2-3, with TRBD2 matching over 13 bases. The CDR3 is 13 amino acids. V lost 4 bases and J lost 14; bases outside the gene matches: 7. Germline V gene sequence: CDR1 SGHRS, CDR2 YFSETQ. This chain's CDR3 is CASSPRLAGGGYF. As DNA, the CDR3 is TGCGCCAGCAGCCCCCGACTAGCGGGGGGTGGGTATTTT.

This clone appeared once. CDR3: CASAGTGAAYEQYF. In DNA form, the CDR3 reads TGCGCCAGCGCGGGGACAGGGGCCGCCTACGAGCAGTACTTC. The chain employs TRBV5-1 and TRBJ2-5; TRBD1 aligns across 10 bases. Judging by the DNA end, TRBJ2-7 fits better; the J call may be wrong. The CDR3 is made up of 14 amino acids. Germline V gene sequence: CDR1 SGHRS, CDR2 YFSETQ.

The rearrangement links TRBV5-6 to TRBJ2-5; 8 nucleotides match TRBD1. The CDR3 is made up of 16 amino acids. V lost 2 bases to trimming and J lost 4 bases; unmatched junction nucleotides: 10. CDR1 and CDR2 from the germline V gene are SGHDT and YYEEEE. The CDR3 spells CASSFGRGRRAETQYF. The CDR3 bases are TGTGCCAGCAGCTTTGGCAGGGGGCGTAGAGCAGAGACCCAGTACTTC.

This clone was seen only once. The chain joins TRBV5-8 to TRBJ1-5; D perhaps matches TRBD1 (6 bases). From germline, CDR1 is SGHTS and CDR2 YDEGEE. The CDR3 consists of 14 residues. V was clipped by 3 bases and J by 3 bases, with 10 bases between them. CDR3 sequence: CASSSGVPNQPQHF. The CDR3 region has the DNA TGTGCCAGCAGCTCAGGGGTCCCCAATCAGCCCCAGCATTTT.

The chain employs TRBV5-1 and TRBJ2-2; D is unresolved. The V and J ends lost 6 bases and 4 bases respectively, with 10 bases between them. The germline V gene has CDR1 SGHRS and CDR2 YFSETQ. This CDR3 has 13 amino acids. The CDR3 DNA sequence: TGCGCCAGCACCCCCCGCGCCACCGGGGAGCTGTTTTTT. It is translated as CASTPRATGELFF.

The J gene is TRBJ1-1, the V gene TRBV7-3, with 7 nucleotides matching TRBD1. There are 14 residues in the CDR3. J gave up 4 bases and V 2 bases, and 4 bases lay outside the gene matches. The germline V gene encodes CDR1 SGHTA and CDR2 FQGTGA. CDR3 region: CASSLQGGGTEAFF. DNA of the CDR3: TGTGCCAGCAGCTTACAGGGGGGAGGCACTGAAGCTTTCTTT.